Given below is one T cell receptor (beta chain) in context. Its specificity is not known. PCR was performed using 60 Vbeta and 13 Jbeta primers. Profiled with immunoSEQ multiplex PCR; TCRdb holds only in-frame clones, not every one. The ten top clones account for under 7%, within a sample of more than 90,000 clones. These data are taken from a study of cytomegalovirus exposure and HLA in healthy donors. The study's findings and limits: Later examination showed HLA-associated TCR beta chains had greater clonal expansion than equally common others. Across all donors, roughly uniform sequencing depth was an assumption of the presence/absence analyses.

Germline loops: CDR1 SGDLS, CDR2 YYNGEE. The CDR3 has 15 residues. Trimming shortened V by 3 bases and J by 0 bases, and 10 bases separated the two germline ends. This sequence was found in a middle-aged man in good health and CMV-seropositive. What was sequenced was PBMCs. The chain carries TRBV9 and TRBJ1-5, with D tentatively TRBD1 (5 bases). CDR3 region: CASSAQGNSNQPQHF. Written as DNA, the CDR3 is TGTGCCAGCAGCGCGCAGGGAAATAGCAATCAGCCCCAGCATTTT.